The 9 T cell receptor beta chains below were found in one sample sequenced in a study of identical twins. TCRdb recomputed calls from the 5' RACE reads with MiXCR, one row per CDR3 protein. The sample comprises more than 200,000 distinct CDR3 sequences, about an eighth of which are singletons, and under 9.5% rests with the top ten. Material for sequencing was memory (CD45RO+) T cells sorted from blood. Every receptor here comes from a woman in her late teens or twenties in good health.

The CDR3 DNA reads as TGTGCCAGCAGTGAGGCGACTCCCAGCACAGATACGCAGTATTTT. Translating it yields CASSEATPSTDTQYF. This chain joins TRBV2 and TRBJ2-3; D gene unclear. The germline V gene has CDR1 SNHLY and CDR2 FYNNEI. Trimming cost V 3 bases and J 0 bases, with 10 bases left between them. This CDR3 region has 15 residues. Combining the CDR3 with reference TRBV2 and TRBJ2-3 gives the whole variable domain EPEVTQTPSHQVTQMGQEVILRCVPISNHLYFYWYRQILGQKVEFLVSFYNNEISEKSEIFDDQFSVERPDGSNFTLKIRSTKLEDSAMYFCASSEATPSTDTQYFGPGTRLTVL.

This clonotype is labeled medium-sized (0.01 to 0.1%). CDR3 in amino acids: CASSWGTGLAEQYF. The CDR3 nucleotides read TGTGCCAGCAGCTGGGGGACAGGGCTTGCCGAGCAGTACTTC. V and J are TRBV5-6 and TRBJ2-7, with TRBD1 identical over 9 bases. The CDR3 covers 14 residues. The V and J ends lost 3 bases and 6 bases, in that order; junction bases with no gene match: 7. In germline, CDR1 is SGHDT, CDR2 YYEEEE.

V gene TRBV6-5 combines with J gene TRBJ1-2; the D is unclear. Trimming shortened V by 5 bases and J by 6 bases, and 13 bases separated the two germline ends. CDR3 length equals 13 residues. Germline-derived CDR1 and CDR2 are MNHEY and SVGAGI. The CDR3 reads CASSLRVRHGYTF. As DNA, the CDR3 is TGTGCCAGCAGTCTACGTGTAAGGCATGGCTACACCTTC.

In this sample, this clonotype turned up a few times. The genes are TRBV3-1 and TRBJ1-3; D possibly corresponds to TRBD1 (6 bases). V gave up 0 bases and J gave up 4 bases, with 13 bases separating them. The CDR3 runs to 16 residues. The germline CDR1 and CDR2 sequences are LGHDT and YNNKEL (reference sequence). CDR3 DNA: TGTGCCAGCAGCCAAGATGCGGGGGCTTGGGGAAACACCATATATTTT. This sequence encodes CASSQDAGAWGNTIYF. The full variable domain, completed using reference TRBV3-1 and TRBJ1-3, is DTAVSQTPKYLVTQMGNDKSIKCEQNLGHDTMYWYKQDSKKFLKIMFSYNNKELIINETVPNRFSPKSPDKAHLNLHINSLELGDSAVYFCASSQDAGAWGNTIYFGEGSWLTVV.

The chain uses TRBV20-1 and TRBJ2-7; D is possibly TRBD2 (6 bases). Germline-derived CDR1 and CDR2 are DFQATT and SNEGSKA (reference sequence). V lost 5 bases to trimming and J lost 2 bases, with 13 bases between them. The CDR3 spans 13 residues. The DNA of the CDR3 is TGCAGTGCTGGTGGGACTTACACCTACGAGCAGTACTTC. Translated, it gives CSAGGTYTYEQYF.

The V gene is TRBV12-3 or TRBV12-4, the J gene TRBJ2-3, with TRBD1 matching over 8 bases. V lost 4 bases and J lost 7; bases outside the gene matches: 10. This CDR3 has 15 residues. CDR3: CASSSGQGYSHTQYF. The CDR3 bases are TGTGCCAGCAGTTCCGGACAGGGATATTCCCATACGCAGTATTTT.

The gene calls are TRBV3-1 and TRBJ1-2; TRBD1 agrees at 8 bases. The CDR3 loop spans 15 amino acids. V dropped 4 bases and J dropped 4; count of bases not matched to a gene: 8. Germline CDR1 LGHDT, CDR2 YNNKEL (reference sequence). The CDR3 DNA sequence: TGTGCCAGCAGCCGACAGGGGATCGGGAGCTATGGCTACACCTTC. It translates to CASSRQGIGSYGYTF.

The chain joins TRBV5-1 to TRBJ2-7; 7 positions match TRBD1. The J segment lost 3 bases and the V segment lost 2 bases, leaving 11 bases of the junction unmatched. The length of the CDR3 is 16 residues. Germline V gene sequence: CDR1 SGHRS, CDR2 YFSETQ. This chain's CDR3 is CASSLNSGRGFYEQYF. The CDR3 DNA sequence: TGCGCCAGCAGCTTAAATTCGGGCAGGGGGTTCTACGAGCAGTACTTC.

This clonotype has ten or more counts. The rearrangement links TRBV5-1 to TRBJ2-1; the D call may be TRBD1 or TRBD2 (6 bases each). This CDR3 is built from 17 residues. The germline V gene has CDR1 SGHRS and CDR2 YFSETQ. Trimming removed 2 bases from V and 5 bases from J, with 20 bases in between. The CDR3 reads CASSLRGAIRINNEQFF. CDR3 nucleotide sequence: TGCGCCAGCAGCTTAAGGGGGGCCATAAGAATAAACAATGAGCAGTTCTTC.